This T cell receptor (beta chain) was retrieved from a study of identical twins. Remarks on this clonotype: Mismatch with germline at one junction end may stem from a read error.

TCRdb reprocessed the 5' RACE reads via MiXCR and lists one record per CDR3 protein. The sample lists around 480,000 distinct CDR3 sequences, roughly an eighth seen once, with about 0.94% in the top ten. This same sample was also taken into another study, of yellow fever vaccine responses in identical twins.

This clonotype originated in a woman aged 18-29 years in good health. Sequencing was performed on CD4+ T cells sorted from blood.

The CDR3 DNA reads TGTGCCAGCACCCTCCCGGGGGCGACTTCTACCTTC. This gives the protein CASTLPGATSTF. The rearrangement uses TRBV11-2 and TRBJ2-1; either TRBD1 or TRBD2 may supply D (6 bases each). The V gene's germline CDR1 is SGHAT and CDR2 FQNNGV. The CDR3 is 12 amino acids.